This T cell receptor (beta chain) was identified in a study of a mutant IDH1 vaccine in newly diagnosed glioma. Across the whole study: Averaging about 37 years of age, treated patients were around 62% male and about 38% female. Study findings and constraints: Patients mounted vaccine-induced immune responses in 93.3% of cases. Shifts in the top peripheral T cell clonotypes seemed unrelated to pseudoprogression.

Method: immunoSEQ multiplex PCR; TCRdb's copy keeps in-frame clones and lacks some. The data hold tens of thousands of clones, with over 65% observed a single time. V lost 0 bases to trimming and J lost 2 bases, with 8 bases between them. The germline gives CDR1 MNHEY, CDR2 SVGAGI. The CDR3 sequence is 14 residues long. About this clone itself: Its target is unknown.

Time point: baseline, week 1 (first vaccination visit). The treatment is: pre-vaccination baseline after standard-of-care therapy. There were new WHO grade 3 or 4 astrocytomas in the donors, and these were IDH1-mutant and ATRX-lost. This specimen was PBMCs, taken from a glioma patient treated with radiotherapy, temozolomide or both. This clonotype was sampled from a middle-aged woman with glioma. V and J are TRBV6-5 and TRBJ2-7; D unclear. The CDR3 sequence is CASSYSRLAYEQYF. CDR3 nucleotide sequence: TGTGCCAGCAGTTACTCTCGGCTGGCCTACGAGCAGTACTTC.